Listed below are T cell receptor beta chains from one sample, sequenced in a study of blood T cell repertoires in COVID-19. Using immunoSEQ multiplex PCR, the repertoire was profiled, and TCRdb retains in-frame clones only, with some absent. The repertoire holds about 220,000 clones, with 88% as singletons. The specimen was PBMCs or T cells enriched from blood (not recorded which). All receptors come from a woman aged 25 to 45 who had recovered from COVID-19. CDR3s include the opening cysteine and the closing phenylalanine or tryptophan. A D gene is named only where the DNA matches it firmly. A row's size may be missing; if present it is once, few, many or a size class.

v_call,clone_size,d_call,j_call,cdr3_nt,cdr3_aa
TRBV4-1,once,TRBD1,TRBJ1-4,TGCGCCAGCAGCCAAGATCTGCAGGGGGCCCCAAAACTGTTTTTT,CASSQDLQGAPKLFF
TRBV9,NA,NA,TRBJ1-1,TGTGCCAGCAGCGTAGATCCGGGTTGGCACGGGAAAACTGAAGCTTTCTTT,CASSVDPGWHGKTEAFF
TRBV6-2/TRBV6-3,NA,NA,TRBJ2-3,TGTGCCAGCAGCCGATGGGGGGGCATTGGAGATACGCAGTATTTT,CASSRWGGIGDTQYF
TRBV2,NA,TRBD2,TRBJ2-2,TGTGCCAGCAGTAGCGGGGGGGCGAACACCGGGGAGCTGTTTTTT,CASSSGGANTGELFF
TRBV4-3,NA,TRBD1,TRBJ1-5,TGCGCCAGCAGCCAAGAACCCGACAGGGTTGTTCAGCCCCAGCATTTT,CASSQEPDRVVQPQHF
TRBV29-1,NA,TRBD1,TRBJ1-1,TGCAGCGTTGATAACAGGGGAAACACTGAAGCTTTCTTT,CSVDNRGNTEAFF
TRBV19,NA,NA,TRBJ2-7,TGTGCCAGTAGTGGACTGTACGAGCAGTACTTC,CASSGLYEQYF
TRBV6-5,NA,NA,TRBJ1-2,TGTGCCAGCAGTACCCCAGGGTACGGCTACACCTTC,CASSTPGYGYTF
TRBV7-8,NA,NA,TRBJ1-5,TGTGCCAGCAGCTTAGCGGGCCCCGGGGATCAGCCCCAGCATTTT,CASSLAGPGDQPQHF
TRBV7-2,NA,NA,TRBJ1-5,TGTGCCAGCAGCTTAGAAACTTATCAGCCCCAGCATTTT,CASSLETYQPQHF
TRBV12-3/TRBV12-4,NA,NA,TRBJ1-1,TGTGCCAGCAGTTTTTCGGGGAACACTGAAGCTTTCTTT,CASSFSGNTEAFF
TRBV4-2,NA,TRBD1,TRBJ1-1,TGTGCCAACAGGGACAGGGACGAGACTGAAGCTTTCTTT,CANRDRDETEAFF
TRBV7-2,NA,TRBD2,TRBJ2-5,TGTGCCAGCAGCTTAGTGGCCACTAGCGGGGGTGAGACCCAGTACTTC,CASSLVATSGGETQYF
TRBV12-3/TRBV12-4,NA,NA,TRBJ2-3,TGTGCCAGCAGACTCAACACAGATACGCAGTATTTT,CASRLNTDTQYF
TRBV3-1/TRBV3-2,NA,NA,TRBJ2-3,TGTGCCAGCAGCCCAAAGGAGGAAACTAGCACAGATACGCAGTATTTT,CASSPKEETSTDTQYF
TRBV10-3,NA,TRBD1,TRBJ2-1,TGTGCCATCAAACAGGGGGACTCCTACAATGAGCAGTTCTTC,CAIKQGDSYNEQFF
TRBV5-1,few,TRBD1,TRBJ1-2,TGCGCCAGCAACGAGGGGCTCCGACAGGGGGCCGGAGGCTACACCTTC,CASNEGLRQGAGGYTF
TRBV11-3,NA,TRBD2,TRBJ2-3,TGTGCCAGCAGCTCAGGGACTAGCGGTCGCACAGATACGCAGTATTTT,CASSSGTSGRTDTQYF
TRBV27,NA,TRBD1,TRBJ1-1,TGTGCCAGCAGGCCACAGGGGGCGGGCGGGGAAGCTTTCTTT,CASRPQGAGGEAFF
TRBV10-2,NA,TRBD2,TRBJ2-2,TGCGCCAGCATCCCTAGCGGGGGGGCCCCCGGGGAGCTGTTTTTT,CASIPSGGAPGELFF
TRBV6-5,NA,NA,TRBJ1-1,TGTGCCAGCAGTTTCCTGGACAATTCTTTCTTT,CASSFLDNSFF
TRBV4-1,NA,TRBD1,TRBJ1-4,TGCGCCAGCAGCCAAGAAACCTACAGGGGCAATGAAAAACTGTTTTTT,CASSQETYRGNEKLFF
TRBV5-6,NA,TRBD1,TRBJ1-2,TGTGCCAGCAGCAGGGACAGGGGGCTCGGCTACACCTTC,CASSRDRGLGYTF
TRBV7-9,NA,NA,TRBJ1-1,TGTGCCAGCAGCCCTACGGGTCAGGGAATCGGCACTGAAGCTTTCTTT,CASSPTGQGIGTEAFF
TRBV6-2/TRBV6-3,few,TRBD1,TRBJ1-1,TGTGCCAGCAGTTATCCCGAAGCTCGGACAGGGTCATCTGAAGCTTTCTTT,CASSYPEARTGSSEAFF
TRBV29-1,NA,NA,TRBJ1-2,TGCAGCGTTGAGTCCGGGAACTATGGCTACACCTTC,CSVESGNYGYTF
TRBV4-3,NA,TRBD1,TRBJ1-1,TGCGCCAGCAGCCAAGACGGACAGGGCTTGGGAACTGAAGCTTTCTTT,CASSQDGQGLGTEAFF
TRBV11-3,once,NA,TRBJ1-6,TGTGCCAGCAGCTTTCGACAGCATAATTCACCCCTCCACTTT,CASSFRQHNSPLHF
TRBV4-3,NA,TRBD1,TRBJ1-2,TGCGCCAGCAGCCAAACCTTGACAGGGGCTGACGTCTATGGCTACACCTTC,CASSQTLTGADVYGYTF
TRBV19,NA,TRBD1,TRBJ1-3,TGTGCCAGTACCCGACAGGGAATAGGGCTTTCTGGAAACACCATATATTTT,CASTRQGIGLSGNTIYF
TRBV19,NA,NA,TRBJ1-2,TGTGCCAGTAGTAAAGGACTGCTGTCTGGCTACACCTTC,CASSKGLLSGYTF
TRBV19,NA,NA,TRBJ2-2,TGTGCCAGTTCCGGGTACACCGGGGAGCTGTTTTTT,CASSGYTGELFF
TRBV2,NA,TRBD1,TRBJ1-2,TGTGCCAGCAGTCCACGACAGGGGGCGAGTTATGGCTACACCTTC,CASSPRQGASYGYTF
TRBV6-6,once,TRBD1,TRBJ1-5,TGTGCCAGCAGCAGACAGGGGATCCAACCCCAGCATTTT,CASSRQGIQPQHF
TRBV19,NA,NA,TRBJ1-3,TGTGCCAGTAGTATTCAGGTGAACTCTGGAAACACCATATATTTT,CASSIQVNSGNTIYF
TRBV5-5,NA,TRBD1,TRBJ1-5,TGTGCCAGCAGCGATCCGGGACAGCGAAATCAGCCCCAGCATTTT,CASSDPGQRNQPQHF
TRBV7-2,NA,TRBD1,TRBJ2-5,TGTGCCAGCAGCTTAGGGACAGGGTTACAAGAGACCCAGTACTTC,CASSLGTGLQETQYF
TRBV19,NA,NA,TRBJ1-2,TGTGCCAGTAGCCCTCAACCCCCAGGGAACTATGGCTACACCTTC,CASSPQPPGNYGYTF
TRBV2,NA,TRBD2,TRBJ2-7,TGTGCCAGCAGTGAAGCGATAGGACTAGCAACTACTACCTACGAGCAGTACTTC,CASSEAIGLATTTYEQYF
TRBV12-3/TRBV12-4,NA,TRBD1,TRBJ1-3,TGTGCCAGCTCGACAGGGGGAAACACCATATATTTT,CASSTGGNTIYF
TRBV7-7,NA,NA,TRBJ2-5,TGTGCTAGCAGCTTAGCCGCGGGGACAGTGACGACCCAGTACTTC,CASSLAAGTVTTQYF